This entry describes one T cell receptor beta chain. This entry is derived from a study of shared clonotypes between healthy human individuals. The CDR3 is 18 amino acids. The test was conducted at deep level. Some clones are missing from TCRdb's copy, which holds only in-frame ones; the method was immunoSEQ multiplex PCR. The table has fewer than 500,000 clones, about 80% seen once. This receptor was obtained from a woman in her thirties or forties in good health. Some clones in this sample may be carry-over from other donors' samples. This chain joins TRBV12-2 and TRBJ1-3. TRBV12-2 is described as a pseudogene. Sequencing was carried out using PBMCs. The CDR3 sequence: CASRSASRGGAFGNTIYF. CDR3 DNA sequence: TGTGCAAGTCGCTCAGCCAGCCGGGGAGGGGCTTTTGGAAACACCATATATTTT.